This T cell receptor beta chain is drawn from a study of blood T cell repertoires in COVID-19. This clone has just a few counts. Sequenced by immunoSEQ multiplex PCR; TCRdb stores in-frame clones only, minus some. Of about 110,000 clones in the sample, about 85% are singletons; the top ten hold more than 4%. The germline V gene encodes CDR1 SGHTA and CDR2 FQGNSA. Losses at the gene ends were 1 base for V and 5 bases for J; bases not matched to a gene: 14. This CDR3 contains 18 residues. The sequenced sample was peripheral blood. The sequence derives from a human donor in a cohort sampled during active COVID-19. V is TRBV7-2 and J is TRBJ2-5, with 9 nucleotides matching TRBD2. The chain's CDR3 is CASSLVGAREGNLETQYF. DNA of the CDR3: TGTGCCAGCAGCTTAGTCGGTGCGCGGGAGGGCAATTTGGAGACCCAGTACTTC.